The entry below gives a single TCR beta chain sequence along with its context. The entry originates in a study of blood T cells in healthy people across ages. The use of a sample-barcoded 5' primer and a J-beta primer mix characterized a second PCR of roughly 6 to 11 cycles. TCRdb independently ran MiXCR on the 5' RACE reads; one entry per CDR3 protein. The table has about 830,000 distinct CDR3 sequences, less than 80% seen once. Trimming at V came to 5 bases and at J to 1 base, leaving 4 bases not matched to a gene. The germline gives CDR1 LGHNA, CDR2 YNFKEQ. The length of the CDR3 is 14 residues. Sequencing was done on a sample of blood. This TCR came from a man aged 25 to 40 in good health. This chain connects TRBV4-2 to TRBJ2-5; TRBD2 agrees at 7 bases. In DNA form, the CDR3 reads TGTGCCAGCAGCTCCGGGACTATCCAAGAGACCCAGTACTTC. Protein sequence: CASSSGTIQETQYF.